This is a list of T cell receptor beta chains from one sample in a study of graft-versus-host responses after intestinal transplantation. Data came from immunoSEQ multiplex PCR; TCRdb stores just in-frame clones and leaves some out. The data show roughly 73,000 clones, around 86% seen once. These receptors' targets are unknown. The specimen comprised unstimulated CD8+ T cells sorted from spleen or lymph node cells, sampled before transplant. These receptors were obtained from a human donor who was the organ donor for an intestinal transplant. The CDR3 runs from the conserved cysteine through the conserved F or W. Each record gives: V gene, clone size, D gene, CDR3 length, CDR3 protein. A D gene is named only where the DNA matches it firmly. Not every row has a clone size; where given, it reads once, few, many or a size class.

v_gene: TRBV6-6
abundance: NA
d_gene: NA
len: 15
CDR3aa: CASSYSRIDPDTQYF

v_gene: TRBV10-3
abundance: NA
d_gene: NA
len: 15
CDR3aa: CAISDKKGQYTEAFF

v_gene: TRBV5-4
abundance: NA
d_gene: NA
len: 11
CDR3aa: CASSEGDEQYF

v_gene: TRBV7-2
abundance: NA
d_gene: NA
len: 18
CDR3aa: CASSSEDLQTSLIYEQYF

v_gene: TRBV7-3
abundance: NA
d_gene: NA
len: 16
CDR3aa: CASTNREQGKTGELFF

v_gene: TRBV4-2
abundance: NA
d_gene: NA
len: 12
CDR3aa: CASSQEGHEQYF

v_gene: TRBV29-1
abundance: NA
d_gene: NA
len: 11
CDR3aa: CSVERESGYTF

v_gene: TRBV6-1
abundance: NA
d_gene: TRBD1
len: 14
CDR3aa: CASSARGRKEKLFF

v_gene: TRBV6-1
abundance: NA
d_gene: NA
len: 15
CDR3aa: CASSEADFFWYGYTF

v_gene: TRBV14
abundance: NA
d_gene: NA
len: 14
CDR3aa: CASSQLGFSYEQYF

v_gene: TRBV6-1
abundance: medium-sized
d_gene: NA
len: 13
CDR3aa: CASKTDYNSPLHF

v_gene: TRBV6-5
abundance: NA
d_gene: NA
len: 15
CDR3aa: CASSPRPGEASPLHF

v_gene: TRBV4-1
abundance: medium-sized
d_gene: NA
len: 15
CDR3aa: CASSQDSGGYYGYTF

v_gene: TRBV6-5
abundance: NA
d_gene: NA
len: 13
CDR3aa: CASSLGGTDTQYF

v_gene: TRBV6-5
abundance: NA
d_gene: NA
len: 13
CDR3aa: CASGPDWGYGYTF

v_gene: TRBV30
abundance: NA
d_gene: NA
len: 16
CDR3aa: CAWSPPLGFWDYGYTF

v_gene: TRBV6-5
abundance: NA
d_gene: TRBD1
len: 14
CDR3aa: CASILRDRGYEQYF

v_gene: TRBV25-1
abundance: NA
d_gene: NA
len: 16
CDR3aa: CASSEYFPGSESEAFF

v_gene: TRBV4-1
abundance: NA
d_gene: NA
len: 14
CDR3aa: CASSQVQGNYEQYF

v_gene: TRBV6-7
abundance: NA
d_gene: NA
len: 16
CDR3aa: CASSLLSGDTNTEAFF

v_gene: TRBV19
abundance: few
d_gene: NA
len: 15
CDR3aa: CASSMPLRLDTEAFF

v_gene: TRBV5-6
abundance: once
d_gene: NA
len: 15
CDR3aa: CASNLVTHPFYGYTF

v_gene: TRBV6-4
abundance: NA
d_gene: NA
len: 15
CDR3aa: CASSEGGGSYNEQFF

v_gene: TRBV4-1
abundance: NA
d_gene: TRBD1
len: 19
CDR3aa: CASSDKVTGTGGYNSPLHF

v_gene: TRBV5-1
abundance: NA
d_gene: TRBD1
len: 13
CDR3aa: CASSLGTGGEQYF

v_gene: TRBV15
abundance: NA
d_gene: TRBD1
len: 17
CDR3aa: CATSSPVTGGEIYEQYF

v_gene: TRBV19
abundance: NA
d_gene: NA
len: 11
CDR3aa: CASSRGNEQFF

v_gene: TRBV4-1
abundance: NA
d_gene: NA
len: 15
CDR3aa: CASSQGQGLSYEQYF

v_gene: TRBV5-1
abundance: NA
d_gene: NA
len: 15
CDR3aa: CASSLTGATNEKLFF

v_gene: TRBV28
abundance: NA
d_gene: NA
len: 13
CDR3aa: CASSPTGPYEQYF

v_gene: TRBV7-9
abundance: NA
d_gene: NA
len: 16
CDR3aa: CASSSNKQGGNQPQHF

v_gene: TRBV4-1
abundance: NA
d_gene: NA
len: 14
CDR3aa: CASMTVYSNQPQHF

v_gene: TRBV20-1
abundance: NA
d_gene: NA
len: 9
CDR3aa: CSDPRGYTF

v_gene: TRBV5-4
abundance: NA
d_gene: TRBD1
len: 15
CDR3aa: CASSFGTGGIDEQFF

v_gene: TRBV28
abundance: NA
d_gene: TRBD1
len: 16
CDR3aa: CASSLSLGQGRYEQYF

v_gene: TRBV6-5
abundance: NA
d_gene: NA
len: 15
CDR3aa: CASSHSKGRIYGYTF

v_gene: TRBV28
abundance: NA
d_gene: NA
len: 14
CDR3aa: CAIRPAGAGLEQYF

v_gene: TRBV27
abundance: NA
d_gene: NA
len: 14
CDR3aa: CASSVQGSYNEQFF

v_gene: TRBV7-9
abundance: NA
d_gene: TRBD1
len: 14
CDR3aa: CASSFQGTEYGYTF

v_gene: TRBV27
abundance: NA
d_gene: NA
len: 13
CDR3aa: CASSFDLLQPQHF

v_gene: TRBV7-3
abundance: NA
d_gene: TRBD2
len: 17
CDR3aa: CASSLIGRGVPHDTQYF

v_gene: TRBV10-1
abundance: NA
d_gene: NA
len: 15
CDR3aa: CASSEGPWPQETQYF

v_gene: TRBV2
abundance: NA
d_gene: NA
len: 15
CDR3aa: CATTGTPSTNEKLFF

v_gene: TRBV9
abundance: NA
d_gene: NA
len: 13
CDR3aa: CASSAGGVRGYTF

v_gene: TRBV19
abundance: NA
d_gene: NA
len: 14
CDR3aa: CASMGRTMNTEAFF